A few counts support the clone carrying this T cell receptor beta chain. Its antigen is not known. The CDR3 runs 15 residues. Trimming left V 0 bases short and J 0 bases short, with 6 bases between. Germline CDR1 and CDR2: MNHEY and SVGAGI. The data were taken from a study of post-analysis software for immune sequencing data. Across the study: Relapsing-remitting, secondary progressive and progressive-relapsing multiple sclerosis courses were included.

Each TCR beta cDNA library carried unique molecular identifiers. TCRdb used MiXCR to reprocess the PCR reads, holding one entry per CDR3 protein. The sample includes about 400,000 distinct CDR3 sequences, approximately 38% seen only once; the top ten take around 15%. Study outcomes and limitations: In patients, a few TRBV segments were more frequent than in controls, with TRBV5-6, TRBV5-1 and TRBV20-1 among them. Controls' normalized Chao1 diversity significantly exceeded that of multiple sclerosis patients. Strong co-clustering by F measure was evident for samples that had been prepared in the same batch.

The TCR originated in a girl under 18 with multiple sclerosis. What was sequenced was blood. The chain joins TRBV6-5 to TRBJ2-4, with unresolved D. CDR3 protein: CASSYSSIAKNIQYF. CDR3 nucleotides: TGTGCCAGCAGTTACTCTTCGATAGCCAAAAACATTCAGTACTTC.